The 5 T cell receptor beta chains given below trace back to one sample, sequenced in a study of shared clonotypes between healthy human individuals. Measured with immunoSEQ multiplex PCR; TCRdb has only the in-frame clones, and not every one. The sample contains around 1.9 million clones, approximately 94% of which appear only once. As defined, naive CD8 cells were CD45RO-negative and positively selected for CCR7, with terminally differentiated effector memory CD45RA+ cells excluded. Sequencing was done on a sample of naive CD8+ T cells from PBMCs. These receptors all come from a man in his late teens or twenties in good health. Some clones in this sample may be carry-over from other donors' samples.

This clone appeared once. The chain combines TRBV28 with TRBJ1-3; D might be TRBD1 (5 bases). The ends were cut back, 8 bases at V and 0 bases at J, with 11 bases in the middle. Per the germline V gene, CDR1 is MDHEN and CDR2 is SYDVKM. CDR3 length equals 14 residues. DNA for the CDR3: TGTGCCAGCCGGGGCCACAGCTCTGGAAACACCATATATTTT. Encoded protein: CASRGHSSGNTIYF. The variable domain in full, completed from reference TRBV28 and TRBJ1-3, reads DVKVTQSSRYLVKRTGEKVFLECVQDMDHENMFWYRQDPGLGLRLIYFSYDVKMKEKGDIPEGYSVSREKKERFSLILESASTNQTSMYLCASRGHSSGNTIYFGEGSWLTVV.

The chain is built from TRBV7-9 and TRBJ1-2; tentatively, D is TRBD1 (5 bases). The CDR3 contains 13 residues. Between the trimmed V and J ends, which lost 8 bases and 5 bases, there was a span of 15 bases. CDR1 and CDR2 (germline): SEHNR, FQNEAQ (reference sequence). The CDR3 DNA is TGTGCCAGCTGGGAGGGCAGGGTATATGGCTACACCTTC. Its protein product is CASWEGRVYGYTF.

The rearrangement uses TRBV2 and TRBJ2-5; 14 bases line up with TRBD2. The germline V gene has CDR1 SNHLY and CDR2 FYNNEI. This CDR3 has 18 residues. The V and J ends lost 0 bases and 0 bases, in that order; junction bases with no gene match: 3. CDR3 DNA: TGTGCCAGCAGTGAAGCGCAGGGACTAGCGGGGGACCAAGAGACCCAGTACTTC. Protein: CASSEAQGLAGDQETQYF.

This chain links TRBV28 with TRBJ2-3; TRBD1 aligns across 7 bases. CDR1 is MDHEN and CDR2 is SYDVKM in the germline V gene. With V trimmed by 6 bases and J by 2 bases, 14 bases remained unmatched. There are 17 residues in the CDR3. As DNA, the CDR3 is TGTGCCAGCAGCGAAAGAAGGACAGGTCGAAACACAGATACGCAGTATTTT. Amino acids: CASSERRTGRNTDTQYF.

The CDR3 protein is CASSQGQPNGYTF. The CDR3 DNA reads TGCGCCAGCAGCCAGGGACAACCGAATGGCTACACCTTC. The chain uses TRBV4-1 and TRBJ1-2; a weak D match, TRBD1 (6 bases). The CDR3 is made up of 13 amino acids. Germline CDR1 and CDR2: MGHRA and YSYEKL. The ends were cut back, 3 bases at V and 6 bases at J, with 11 bases in the middle.